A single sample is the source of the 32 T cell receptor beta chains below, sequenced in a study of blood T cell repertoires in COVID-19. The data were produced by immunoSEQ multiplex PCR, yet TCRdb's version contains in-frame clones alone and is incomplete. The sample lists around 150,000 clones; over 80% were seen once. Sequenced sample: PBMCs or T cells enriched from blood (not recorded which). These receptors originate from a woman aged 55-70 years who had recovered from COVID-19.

This chain's CDR3 is CASGLGGPDTQYF. CDR3 DNA sequence: TGTGCTAGTGGTTTGGGAGGGCCAGATACGCAGTATTTT. The rearrangement links TRBV12-5 to TRBJ2-3; weak D call: TRBD2 (5 bases). Germline-derived CDR1 and CDR2 are LGHNT and FRNRAP. The germline V and J ends were trimmed by 1 base and 4 bases, with 6 bases remaining between them. This CDR3 region has 13 residues.

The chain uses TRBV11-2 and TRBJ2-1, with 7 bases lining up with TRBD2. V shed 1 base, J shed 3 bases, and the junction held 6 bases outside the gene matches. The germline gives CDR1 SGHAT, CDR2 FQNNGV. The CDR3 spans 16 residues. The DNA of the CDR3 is TGTGCCAGCAGCTTAGCCGGGGGGAACCTCTACAATGAGCAGTTCTTC. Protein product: CASSLAGGNLYNEQFF.

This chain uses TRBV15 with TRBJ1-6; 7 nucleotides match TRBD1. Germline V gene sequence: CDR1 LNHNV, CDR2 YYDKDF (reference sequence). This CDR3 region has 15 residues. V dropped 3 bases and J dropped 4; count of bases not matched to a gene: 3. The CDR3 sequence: CATSRRDSYNSPLHF. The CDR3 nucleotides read TGTGCCACCAGCAGGCGGGACAGTTATAATTCACCCCTCCACTTT.

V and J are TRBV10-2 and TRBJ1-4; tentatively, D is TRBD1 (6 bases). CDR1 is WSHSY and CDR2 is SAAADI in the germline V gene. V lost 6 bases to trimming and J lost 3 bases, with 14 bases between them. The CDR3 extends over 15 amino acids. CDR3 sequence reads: CASRSGRGSNEKLFF. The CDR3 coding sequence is TGCGCCAGCAGGTCGGGTAGGGGGTCTAATGAAAAACTGTTTTTT.

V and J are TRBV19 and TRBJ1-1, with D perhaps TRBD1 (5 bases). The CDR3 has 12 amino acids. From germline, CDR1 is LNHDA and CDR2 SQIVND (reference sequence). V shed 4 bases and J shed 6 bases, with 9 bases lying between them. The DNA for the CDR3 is TGTGCCAGTAGTACAGGGTGGGCTGAAGCTTTCTTT. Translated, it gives CASSTGWAEAFF.

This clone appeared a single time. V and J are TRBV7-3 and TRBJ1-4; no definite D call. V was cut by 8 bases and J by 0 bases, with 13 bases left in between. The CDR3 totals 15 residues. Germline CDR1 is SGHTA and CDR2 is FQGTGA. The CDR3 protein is CASRLGVSTNEKLFF. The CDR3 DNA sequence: TGTGCCAGCCGGCTAGGAGTCTCAACTAATGAAAAACTGTTTTTT. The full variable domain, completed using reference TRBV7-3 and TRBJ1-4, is GAGVSQTPSNKVTEKGKYVELRCDPISGHTALYWYRQSLGQGPEFLIYFQGTGAADDSGLPNDRFFAVRPEGSVSTLKIQRTERGDSAVYLCASRLGVSTNEKLFFGSGTQLSVL.

The CDR3 nucleotides read TGTGCCAGCAGTGGGGCCGAGGCGGCTGGTTATGGCTACACCTTC. Protein: CASSGAEAAGYGYTF. The genes are TRBV28 and TRBJ1-2; maybe TRBD1 (5 bases). Germline-derived CDR1 and CDR2 are MDHEN and SYDVKM. Trimming cost V 5 bases and J 5 bases, with 18 bases left between them. CDR3 length equals 15 residues.

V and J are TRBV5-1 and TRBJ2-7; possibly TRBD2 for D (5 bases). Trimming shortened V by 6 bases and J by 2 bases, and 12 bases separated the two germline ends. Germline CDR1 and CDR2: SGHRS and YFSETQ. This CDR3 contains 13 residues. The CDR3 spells CASTYLGAYEQYF. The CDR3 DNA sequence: TGCGCCAGCACCTACCTCGGGGCCTACGAGCAGTACTTC.

The CDR3 protein is CASSADRGGAGELFF. The DNA for the CDR3 is TGTGCCAGCAGCGCAGACAGGGGAGGGGCCGGGGAGCTGTTTTTT. The J gene is TRBJ2-2, the V gene TRBV9; the D gene is possibly TRBD1 (8 bases). There are 15 residues in the CDR3. Looked up from germline, CDR1 is SGDLS and CDR2 is YYNGEE. V was shortened by 3 bases and J by 6 bases, with 15 bases between the two germline ends.

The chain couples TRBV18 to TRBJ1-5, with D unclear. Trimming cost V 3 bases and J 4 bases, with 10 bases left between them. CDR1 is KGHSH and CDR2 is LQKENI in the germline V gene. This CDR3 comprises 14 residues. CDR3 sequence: CASSPDRVNQPQHF. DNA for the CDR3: TGTGCCAGCTCACCGGATCGGGTGAATCAGCCCCAGCATTTT.

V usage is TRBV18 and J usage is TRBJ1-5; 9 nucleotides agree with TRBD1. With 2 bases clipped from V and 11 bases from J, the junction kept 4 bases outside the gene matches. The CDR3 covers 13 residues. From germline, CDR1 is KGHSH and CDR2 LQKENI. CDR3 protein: CASSPRDREAQHF. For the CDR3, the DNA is TGTGCCAGCTCACCAAGGGACAGGGAAGCCCAGCATTTT.

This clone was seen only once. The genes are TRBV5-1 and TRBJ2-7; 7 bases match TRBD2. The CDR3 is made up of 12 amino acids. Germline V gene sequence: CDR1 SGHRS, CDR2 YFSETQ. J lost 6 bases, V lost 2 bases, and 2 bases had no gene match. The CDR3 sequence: CASSFSGGEQYF. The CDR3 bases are TGCGCCAGCAGCTTTTCGGGGGGCGAGCAGTACTTC.

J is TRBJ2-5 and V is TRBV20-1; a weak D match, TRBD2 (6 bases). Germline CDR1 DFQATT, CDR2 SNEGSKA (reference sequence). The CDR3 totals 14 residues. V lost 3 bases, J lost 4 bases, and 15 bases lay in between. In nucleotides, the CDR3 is TGCAGTGCTAGTCCCGGGAGTCAAGGAGAGACCCAGTACTTC. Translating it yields CSASPGSQGETQYF.

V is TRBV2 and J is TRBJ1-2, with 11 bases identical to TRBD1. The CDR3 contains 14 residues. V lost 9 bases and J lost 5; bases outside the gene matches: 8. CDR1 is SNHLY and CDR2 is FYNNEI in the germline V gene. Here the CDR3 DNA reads TGTGCCAGGGCGGGACAGGGGGTCGGTTATGGCTACACCTTC. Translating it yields CARAGQGVGYGYTF.

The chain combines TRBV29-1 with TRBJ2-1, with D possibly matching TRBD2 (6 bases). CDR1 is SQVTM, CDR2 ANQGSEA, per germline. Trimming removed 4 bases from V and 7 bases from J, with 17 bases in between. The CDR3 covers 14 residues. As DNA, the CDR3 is TGCAGCGTTGTGGCTTGGCGGGAATCAAATGAGCAGTTCTTC. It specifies CSVVAWRESNEQFF.

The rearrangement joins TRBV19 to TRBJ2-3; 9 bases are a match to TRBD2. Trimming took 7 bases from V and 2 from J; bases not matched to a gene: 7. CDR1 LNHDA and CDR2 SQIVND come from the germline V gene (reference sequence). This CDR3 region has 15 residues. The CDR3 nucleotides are TGTGCCAGTACCGCGCGGGGGGGTTACACAGATACGCAGTATTTT. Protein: CASTARGGYTDTQYF. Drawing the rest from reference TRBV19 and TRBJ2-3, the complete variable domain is DGGITQSPKYLFRKEGQNVTLSCEQNLNHDAMYWYRQDPGQGLRLIYYSQIVNDFQKGDIAEGYSVSREKKESFPLTVTSAQKNPTAFYLCASTARGGYTDTQYFGPGTRLTVL.

This CDR3 reads CASSLPLAGNTEAFF. As DNA, the CDR3 is TGTGCCAGCAGCTTACCCCTTGCCGGGAACACTGAAGCTTTCTTT. The gene calls are TRBV13 and TRBJ1-1; D unclear. Germline CDR1 reads PRHDT; CDR2 reads FYEKMQ (reference sequence). V shed 2 bases and J shed 1 base, with 11 bases lying between them. The CDR3 loop spans 15 amino acids.

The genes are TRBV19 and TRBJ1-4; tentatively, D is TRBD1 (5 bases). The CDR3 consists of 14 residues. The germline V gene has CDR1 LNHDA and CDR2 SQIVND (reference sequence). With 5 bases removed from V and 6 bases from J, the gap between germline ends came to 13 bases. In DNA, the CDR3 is TGTGCCAGTAGTCGGGCAGGGCGCGATGAAAAACTGTTTTTT. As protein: CASSRAGRDEKLFF.

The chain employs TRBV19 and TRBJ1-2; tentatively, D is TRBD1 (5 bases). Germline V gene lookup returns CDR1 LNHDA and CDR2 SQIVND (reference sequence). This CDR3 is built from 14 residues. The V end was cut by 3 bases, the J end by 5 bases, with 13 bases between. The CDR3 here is CASSIIGGNYGYTF. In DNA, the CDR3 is TGTGCCAGTAGTATCATCGGGGGGAATTATGGCTACACCTTC. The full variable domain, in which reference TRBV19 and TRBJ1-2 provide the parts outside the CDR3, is DGGITQSPKYLFRKEGQNVTLSCEQNLNHDAMYWYRQDPGQGLRLIYYSQIVNDFQKGDIAEGYSVSREKKESFPLTVTSAQKNPTAFYLCASSIIGGNYGYTFGSGTRLTVV.

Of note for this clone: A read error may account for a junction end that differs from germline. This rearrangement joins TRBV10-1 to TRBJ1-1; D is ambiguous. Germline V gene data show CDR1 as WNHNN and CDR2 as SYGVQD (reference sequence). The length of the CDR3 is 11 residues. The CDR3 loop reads CASSDHQTQRF. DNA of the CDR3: TGCGCCAGCAGTGACCATCAGACTCAGCGCTTT.

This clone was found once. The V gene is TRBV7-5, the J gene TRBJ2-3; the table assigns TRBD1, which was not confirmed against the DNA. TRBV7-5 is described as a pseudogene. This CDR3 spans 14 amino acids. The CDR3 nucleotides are TGTGCCAGAAGAACGGCCGGCGACATGGATACGCAGTATTTT. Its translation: CARRTAGDMDTQYF.

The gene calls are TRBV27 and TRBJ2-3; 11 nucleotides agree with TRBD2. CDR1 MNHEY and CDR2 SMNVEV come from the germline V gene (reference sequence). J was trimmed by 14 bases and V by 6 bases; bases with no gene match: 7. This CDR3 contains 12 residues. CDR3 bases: TGTGCCAGCAGGCCTAGCGGGAGGTCTTTGTATTTT. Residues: CASRPSGRSLYF.

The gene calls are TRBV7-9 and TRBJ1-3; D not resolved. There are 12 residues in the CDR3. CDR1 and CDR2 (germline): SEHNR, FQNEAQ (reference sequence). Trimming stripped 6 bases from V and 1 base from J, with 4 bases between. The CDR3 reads CASSMSGNTIYF. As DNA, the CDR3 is TGTGCCAGCAGTATGTCTGGAAACACCATATATTTT.

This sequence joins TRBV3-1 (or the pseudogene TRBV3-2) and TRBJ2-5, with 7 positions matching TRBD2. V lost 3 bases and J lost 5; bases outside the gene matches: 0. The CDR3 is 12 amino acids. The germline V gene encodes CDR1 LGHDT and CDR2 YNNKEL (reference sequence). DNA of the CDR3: TGTGCCAGCAGCCAGGGGGGGGAGACCCAGTACTTC. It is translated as CASSQGGETQYF.

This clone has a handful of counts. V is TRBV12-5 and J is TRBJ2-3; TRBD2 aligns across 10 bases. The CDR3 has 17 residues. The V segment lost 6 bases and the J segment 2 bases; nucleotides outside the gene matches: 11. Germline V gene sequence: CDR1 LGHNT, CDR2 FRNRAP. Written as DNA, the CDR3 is TGTGCTAGTGGACCGGGACTAGCGTCAACCCACACAGATACGCAGTATTTT. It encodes CASGPGLASTHTDTQYF.

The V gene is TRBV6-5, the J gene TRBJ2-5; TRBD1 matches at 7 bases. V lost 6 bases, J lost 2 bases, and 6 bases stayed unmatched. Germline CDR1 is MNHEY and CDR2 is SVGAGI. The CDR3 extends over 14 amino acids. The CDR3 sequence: CASRKDRNQETQYF. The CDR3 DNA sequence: TGTGCCAGCAGAAAGGACAGGAATCAAGAGACCCAGTACTTC.

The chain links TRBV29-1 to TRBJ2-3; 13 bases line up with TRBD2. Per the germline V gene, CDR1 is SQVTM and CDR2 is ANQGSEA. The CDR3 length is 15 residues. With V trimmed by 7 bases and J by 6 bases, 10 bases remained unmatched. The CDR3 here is CSATGLAGNPDTQYF. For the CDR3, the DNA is TGCAGCGCCACGGGACTAGCGGGAAATCCGGATACGCAGTATTTT.

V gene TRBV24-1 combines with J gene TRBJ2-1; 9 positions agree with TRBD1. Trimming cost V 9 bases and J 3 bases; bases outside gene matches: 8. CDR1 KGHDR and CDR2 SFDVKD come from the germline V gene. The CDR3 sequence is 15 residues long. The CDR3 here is CATRPPGQGYNEQFF. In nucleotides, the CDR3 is TGTGCCACCCGCCCCCCGGGACAGGGCTACAATGAGCAGTTCTTC.

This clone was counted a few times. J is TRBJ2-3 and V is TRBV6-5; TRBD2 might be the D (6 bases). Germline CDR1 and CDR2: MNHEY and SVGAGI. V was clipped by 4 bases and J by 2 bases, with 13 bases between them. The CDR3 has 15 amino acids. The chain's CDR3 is CASSFGTRPTDTQYF. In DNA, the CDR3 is TGTGCCAGCAGTTTCGGGACTCGCCCCACAGATACGCAGTATTTT.

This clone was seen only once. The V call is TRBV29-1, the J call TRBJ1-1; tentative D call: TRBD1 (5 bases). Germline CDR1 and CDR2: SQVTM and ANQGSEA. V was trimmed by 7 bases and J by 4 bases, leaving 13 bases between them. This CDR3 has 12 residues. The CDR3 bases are TGCAGCGGCGTCCAGGGAGGCACTGAAGCTTTCTTT. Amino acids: CSGVQGGTEAFF.

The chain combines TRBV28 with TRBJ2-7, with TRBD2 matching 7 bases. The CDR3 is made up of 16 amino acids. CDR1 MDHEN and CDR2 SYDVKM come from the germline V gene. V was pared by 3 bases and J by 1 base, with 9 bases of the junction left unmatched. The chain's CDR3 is CASSLLGGSSSYEQYF. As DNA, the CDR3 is TGTGCCAGCAGTTTGTTGGGGGGGTCCTCTTCCTACGAGCAGTACTTC. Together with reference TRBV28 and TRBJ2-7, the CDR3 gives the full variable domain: DVKVTQSSRYLVKRTGEKVFLECVQDMDHENMFWYRQDPGLGLRLIYFSYDVKMKEKGDIPEGYSVSREKKERFSLILESASTNQTSMYLCASSLLGGSSSYEQYFGPGTRLTVT.

The DNA of the CDR3 is TGTGCCAGCAGGGGATTCAGGGAGGGGTTTGCAACTAATGAAAAACTGTTTTTT. Translation gives CASRGFREGFATNEKLFF. The chain employs TRBV25-1 and TRBJ1-4, with a tentative D call TRBD1 (5 bases). Trimming shortened V by 6 bases and J by 0 bases, and 20 bases separated the two germline ends. CDR3 length: 18 amino acids. Looked up from germline, CDR1 is MGHDK and CDR2 is SYGVNS.